Listed here is a single T cell receptor beta chain. Its matching antigen is unknown. The data were taken from a study of cytomegalovirus exposure and HLA in healthy donors. Study-wide context: Previous work identified 120 million or so unique TCR beta sequences from 150 million to 200 million T cells.

Study-wide results and caveats: Most of the TCR beta V segments (in an earlier analysis) were productive either about 87% or about 30% of the time. Cytomegalovirus-associated status was assigned to about 150 TCR beta chains. A later analysis reportedly found fewer N-insertions in an Asian-associated ancestry cluster than the roughly 680-donor mean.

The germline V and J ends were trimmed by 7 bases and 1 base, with 11 bases remaining between them. This CDR3 has 13 amino acids. CDR1 MNHEY and CDR2 SVGAGI come from the germline V gene. 13 Jbeta primers and 60 Vbeta primers were used for the PCR. Clones were read by immunoSEQ multiplex PCR, and TCRdb kept only the in-frame ones, dropping some. Of around 140,000 clones listed, approximately 87% are singletons. The specimen sequenced was PBMCs. This sequence originates from a woman in her 30s in good health and CMV-seronegative. The V gene is TRBV6-5, the J gene TRBJ2-7; weak D call: TRBD1 (6 bases). The CDR3: CASTEGGSYEQYF. The CDR3 bases are TGTGCCAGCACCGAAGGGGGTTCCTACGAGCAGTACTTC.